The entry below describes one T cell receptor (beta chain). The antigen remains undetermined. The data derive from a study of T-cell reconstitution after alpha-beta-depleted transplantation in children. Study-level results: T-cell counts and diversity at one year post-transplant came mainly from newly produced T cells.

During its preparation, the TCRbeta library received unique molecular identifiers. TCRdb re-called the PCR reads with MiXCR, one entry per CDR3 protein. In the table there are a few hundred thousand distinct CDR3 sequences, over 25% of which are singletons. V trimming: 5 bases; J trimming: 2 bases; junction bases outside the gene matches: 9. This CDR3 is built from 19 residues. The germline V gene encodes CDR1 MNHEY and CDR2 SMNVEV (reference sequence). V and J are TRBV27 and TRBJ2-1, with 16 bases fitting TRBD2. The TCR sequence derives from a boy in the first two years of life with Wiskott-Aldrich syndrome, due to receive a stem cell transplant. Sequencing was performed on PBMCs, taken before TCRalphabeta/CD19-depleted stem cell transplant. The CDR3 loop reads CASSRPGLAGGQAYNEQFF. CDR3 DNA sequence: TGTGCCAGCAGTCGTCCGGGACTAGCGGGAGGGCAGGCCTACAATGAGCAGTTCTTC.